The 13 T cell receptor beta chains listed next were all sequenced from one sample in a study of cytomegalovirus exposure and HLA in healthy donors (dated by TCRdb to 2016 to 2017). The method was the immunoSEQ multiplex PCR assay. The multiplex PCR relied on a mix of 60 forward primers for TCR Vbeta segments and 13 reverse primers for TCR Jbeta segments. In TCRdb, the immuneACCESS table is reduced to in-frame sequences with V and J assigned. These tables do not hold every clone; where another copy was compared, an unresolved V gene accounts for under half, and the others remain unexplained. Within this sample are roughly 180,000 clones, with more than 70% of them counted one time only. The biggest ten clones account for 1.4% of the sample. The material sequenced was PBMCs. The receptors were sampled from a girl aged 5-17 years in good health and CMV-seropositive.

V is TRBV7-9 and J is TRBJ1-5, with TRBD1 identical over 8 bases. CDR1 and CDR2 (germline): SEHNR, FQNEAQ (reference sequence). The CDR3 contains 16 residues. Germline trimming cut 6 bases from V and 0 bases from J; bases unmatched to any gene: 7. CDR3 nucleotide sequence: TGTGCCAGCAGTTCAGGGGGCCCCTATAGCAATCAGCCCCAGCATTTT. Translation gives CASSSGGPYSNQPQHF.

This sequence joins TRBV18 and TRBJ1-1; 8 bases map to TRBD1. CDR3 size: 12 residues. V lost 5 bases and J lost 8; bases outside the gene matches: 4. Germline CDR1 is KGHSH and CDR2 is LQKENI. The CDR3 spells CASSEDRVEAFF. The CDR3 nucleotides read TGTGCCAGCTCAGAGGACAGGGTAGAAGCTTTCTTT. Filled out from reference TRBV18 and TRBJ1-1, the complete variable domain reads NAGVMQNPRHLVRRRGQEARLRCSPMKGHSHVYWYRQLPEEGLKFMVYLQKENIIDESGMPKERFSAEFPKEGPSILRIQQVVRGDSAAYFCASSEDRVEAFFGQGTRLTVV.

The count of this clone is one. The chain carries TRBV4-3 and TRBJ2-1, with 11 nucleotides matching TRBD2. The CDR3 covers 21 residues. J was trimmed by 0 bases and V by 3 bases; bases with no gene match: 16. Germline CDR1 and CDR2: LGHNA and YSLEER. CDR3: CASSQAPGLADIPSSYNEQFF. The DNA for the CDR3 is TGCGCCAGCAGCCAGGCACCGGGACTAGCGGATATCCCGAGCTCCTACAATGAGCAGTTCTTC.

This sequence joins TRBV6-5 and TRBJ2-2, with 7 bases that match TRBD1. This CDR3 is 14 amino acids long. V lost 4 bases to trimming and J lost 3 bases; unmatched junction nucleotides: 2. CDR1 and CDR2 from the germline V gene are MNHEY and SVGAGI. CDR3 nucleotide sequence: TGTGCCAGCAGTTGGGACAGAGACACCGGGGAGCTGTTTTTT. This translates into CASSWDRDTGELFF.

This sequence joins TRBV6-1 and TRBJ2-7, with D possibly matching TRBD1 (6 bases). The CDR3 consists of 13 residues. Trimming took 1 base from V and 11 from J, leaving 15 bases between them. CDR1 and CDR2 (germline): MNHNS, SASEGT. In DNA form, the CDR3 reads TGTGCCAGCAGTGAAGGCGGACAGTTGGCTAAGTACTTC. This encodes CASSEGGQLAKYF.

The CDR3 coding sequence is TGTGCCAGCAGCGAGAGGACAGGGATCTATGGCTACACCTTC. Amino acids: CASSERTGIYGYTF. The V and J genes are TRBV5-6 and TRBJ1-2; 8 positions match TRBD1. CDR1 and CDR2 (germline): SGHDT, YYEEEE. There are 14 residues in the CDR3. V lost 4 bases, J lost 4 bases, and 6 bases stayed unmatched. Together with reference TRBV5-6 and TRBJ1-2, the CDR3 gives the full variable domain: DAGVTQSPTHLIKTRGQQVTLRCSPKSGHDTVSWYQQALGQGPQFIFQYYEEEERQRGNFPDRFSGHQFPNYSSELNVNALLLGDSALYLCASSERTGIYGYTFGSGTRLTVV.

This clone was seen once. The chain employs TRBV18 and TRBJ2-5; a possible D gene is TRBD1 (5 bases). The V end was cut by 3 bases, the J end by 4 bases, with 21 bases between. Germline V gene data show CDR1 as KGHSH and CDR2 as LQKENI. The CDR3 covers 17 residues. The CDR3 region is CASSPPPRGISLETQYF. CDR3 sequence (DNA): TGTGCCAGCTCACCCCCCCCTAGGGGCATATCGTTAGAGACCCAGTACTTC.

With regard to this clone: Distinct nucleotide sequences in the sample also encode this CDR3. This chain links TRBV29-1 with TRBJ2-1, with D possibly being TRBD1 (5 bases). V was cut by 3 bases and J by 3 bases, with 9 bases left in between. The CDR3 consists of 13 residues. CDR1 and CDR2 (germline): SQVTM, ANQGSEA. The chain's CDR3 is CSVDRGSYNEQFF. DNA for the CDR3: TGCAGCGTTGATAGGGGAAGCTACAATGAGCAGTTCTTC.

The V and J genes are TRBV6-5 and TRBJ1-1; TRBD1 might be the D (6 bases). Looked up from germline, CDR1 is MNHEY and CDR2 is SVGAGI. The length of the CDR3 is 14 residues. The germline V and J ends were trimmed by 6 bases and 3 bases, with 14 bases remaining between them. The DNA of the CDR3 is TGTGCCAGCAGGCGGACAGTTTGGGACACTGAAGCTTTCTTT. It specifies CASRRTVWDTEAFF.

This chain uses TRBV12-5 with TRBJ2-1, with a tentative D call TRBD2 (5 bases). The CDR3 is 16 residues long. V shed 1 base and J shed 0 bases, with 10 bases lying between them. The V gene's germline CDR1 is LGHNT and CDR2 FRNRAP. CDR3 coding DNA: TGTGCTAGTGGTTTGGAGGGAGAGAGCTCCTACAATGAGCAGTTCTTC. Protein: CASGLEGESSYNEQFF.

The chain combines TRBV18 with TRBJ2-7, with TRBD1 matching 10 bases. CDR3 size: 15 residues. V was pared by 3 bases and J by 4 bases, with 6 bases of the junction left unmatched. CDR1 and CDR2 from the germline V gene are KGHSH and LQKENI. Written as DNA, the CDR3 is TGTGCCAGCTCACCGATAGGGACAGGGGAGTACGAGCAGTACTTC. Protein product: CASSPIGTGEYEQYF.

Only a few counts were recorded for this clone. The CDR3 nucleotides are TGTGCCAGTGGGGCTCCCTACGAGCAGTACTTC. The encoded protein is CASGAPYEQYF. V and J are TRBV19 and TRBJ2-7; weak D call: TRBD1 (5 bases). CDR1 LNHDA and CDR2 SQIVND come from the germline V gene (reference sequence). The V end was cut by 8 bases, the J end by 2 bases, with 7 bases between. The CDR3 sequence is 11 residues long.

This chain connects TRBV7-9 to TRBJ1-6, with D hard to call. Germline V gives CDR1 SEHNR, CDR2 FQNEAQ (reference sequence). This CDR3 is 14 amino acids long. V shed 1 base and J shed 4 bases, with 5 bases lying between them. CDR3 nucleotides: TGTGCCAGCAGCTTAGGAGATTATAATTCACCCCTCCACTTT. Residues: CASSLGDYNSPLHF. Drawing the rest from reference TRBV7-9 and TRBJ1-6, the complete variable domain is DTGVSQNPRHKITKRGQNVTFRCDPISEHNRLYWYRQTLGQGPEFLTYFQNEAQLEKSRLLSDRFSAERPKGSFSTLEIQRTEQGDSAMYLCASSLGDYNSPLHFGNGTRLTVT.